This entry is about one T cell receptor beta chain. Its antigen remains unknown. Together with a sample-barcoded 5' primer, a J-beta primer mix was included in a second PCR lasting roughly 6 to 12 cycles. Researchers report that each sample yielded at least 3 million CDR3-containing paired-end reads. TCRdb recomputed calls from the 5' RACE reads with MiXCR, one row per CDR3 protein. In the table there are over 600,000 distinct CDR3 sequences, less than 45% of which are singletons. Germline loops: CDR1 SGHTA, CDR2 FQGNSA. The CDR3 has 15 amino acids. Deletions cut 5 bases from V and 1 base from J, with 14 bases between. The record originates from a study of blood T cells in healthy people across ages. General study results and limits: Aged donors had fewer naive CD4+ cells and lower diversity than long-lived donors.

This receptor was identified in a man older than 75 in good health. The V gene is TRBV7-2, the J gene TRBJ1-1; D not resolved. Sequencing was done on a sample of blood. CDR3 protein: CASSQDWLENTEAFF. CDR3 coding DNA: TGTGCCAGCAGCCAAGATTGGCTTGAGAACACTGAAGCTTTCTTT.